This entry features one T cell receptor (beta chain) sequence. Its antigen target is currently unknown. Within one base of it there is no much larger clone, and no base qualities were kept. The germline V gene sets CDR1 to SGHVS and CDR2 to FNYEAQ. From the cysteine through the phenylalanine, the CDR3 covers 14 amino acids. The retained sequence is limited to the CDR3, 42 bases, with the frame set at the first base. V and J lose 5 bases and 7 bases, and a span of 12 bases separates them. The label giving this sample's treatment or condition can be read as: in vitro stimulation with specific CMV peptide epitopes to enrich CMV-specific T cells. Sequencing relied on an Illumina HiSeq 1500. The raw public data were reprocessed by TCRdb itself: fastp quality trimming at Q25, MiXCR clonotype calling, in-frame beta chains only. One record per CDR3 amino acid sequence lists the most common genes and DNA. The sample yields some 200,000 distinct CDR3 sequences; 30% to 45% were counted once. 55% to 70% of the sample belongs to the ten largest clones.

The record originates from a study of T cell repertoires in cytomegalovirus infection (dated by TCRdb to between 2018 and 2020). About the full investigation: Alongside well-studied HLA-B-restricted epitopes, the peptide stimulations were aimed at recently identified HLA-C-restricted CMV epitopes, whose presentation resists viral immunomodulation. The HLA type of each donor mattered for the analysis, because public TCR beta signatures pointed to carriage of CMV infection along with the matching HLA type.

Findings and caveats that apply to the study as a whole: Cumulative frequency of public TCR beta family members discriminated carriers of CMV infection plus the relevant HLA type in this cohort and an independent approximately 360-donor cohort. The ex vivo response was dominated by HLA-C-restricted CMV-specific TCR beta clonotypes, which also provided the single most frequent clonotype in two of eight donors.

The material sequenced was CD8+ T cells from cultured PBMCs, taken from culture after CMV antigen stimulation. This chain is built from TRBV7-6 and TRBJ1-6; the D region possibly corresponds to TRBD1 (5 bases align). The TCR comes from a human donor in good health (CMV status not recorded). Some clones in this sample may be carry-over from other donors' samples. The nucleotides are TGTGCCAGCAGCCCGGGGACCGCGAATTCACCCCTCCACTTT. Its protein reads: CASSPGTANSPLHF.